This T cell receptor beta chain was recovered during a study of blood T cell repertoires in COVID-19. Across the whole study: Both acute and convalescent COVID-19 samples were obtained from the United States, Italy and Spain. T cells, B-cell-depleted T cells, or PBMCs provided the cDNA or gDNA that served as material.

In the study's own analysis: How many nucleated cells were present was estimated from reference gene primer amplification. Sequencing used immunoSEQ multiplex PCR; TCRdb keeps in-frame clones, though not all of them. The DNA gave D and trimming, while V, J and clone size come from that table. This sample has under 250,000 clones; 65% to 85% occur once, and the top ten carry approximately 4.7%. Germline CDR1 and CDR2: MDHEN and SYDVKM. V was trimmed by 6 bases and J by 3 bases, leaving 14 bases between them. The CDR3 is 14 amino acids. The TCR sequence derives from a middle-aged man with active or convalescent COVID-19. Sequencing was done on a sample of peripheral blood. The chain is built from TRBV28 and TRBJ1-2; maybe TRBD1 (5 bases). This CDR3 reads CASSSGDAYYGYTF. In DNA form, the CDR3 reads TGTGCCAGCAGCTCGGGGGACGCATACTATGGCTACACCTTC.